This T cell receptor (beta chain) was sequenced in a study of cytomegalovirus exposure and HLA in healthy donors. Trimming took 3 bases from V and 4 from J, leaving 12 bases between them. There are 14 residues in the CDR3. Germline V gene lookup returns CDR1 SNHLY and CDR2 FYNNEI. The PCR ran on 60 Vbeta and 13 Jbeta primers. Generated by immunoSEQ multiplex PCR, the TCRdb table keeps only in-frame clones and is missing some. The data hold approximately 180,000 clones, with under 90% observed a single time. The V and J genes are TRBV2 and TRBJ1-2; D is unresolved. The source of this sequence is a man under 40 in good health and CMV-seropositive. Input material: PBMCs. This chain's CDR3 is CASSEAWEIYGYTF. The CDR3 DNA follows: TGTGCCAGCAGTGAGGCATGGGAGATCTATGGCTACACCTTC.